This T cell receptor (beta chain) stems from a study of blood T cell repertoires in COVID-19. As for the study in general: In each case, the material was cDNA or gDNA derived from T cells, B-cell-depleted T cells, or PBMCs.

The table came from immunoSEQ multiplex PCR; TCRdb's copy has only in-frame clones and leaves some out. The table lists 90,000 to 150,000 clones, approximately 80% of them singletons. Concerning this clone itself: One end of the junction varies from germline; a read error may be responsible.

There are 15 residues in the CDR3. CDR1 and CDR2 (germline): SSHAT, FNYEAQ (reference sequence). The sequence was obtained from a woman aged 80 or over with acute or convalescent COVID-19. This chain links TRBV7-7 with TRBJ2-5; 8 bases match TRBD1. The sequenced material came from peripheral blood. Here the CDR3 reads CASSPIQGDLETQYF. In DNA form, the CDR3 reads TGTGCTAGCAGCCCTATACAGGGGGATTTGGAGACCCAGTACTTC.